This entry is about one T cell receptor beta chain. Its matching antigen is unknown. This record belongs to a study of CD8 T cells in Susac syndrome. Study outcomes and limitations: No clonal expansion appeared among CD4+ T cells in Susac patients.

With random hexamers, about 0.5 to 1 ug RNA was reverse transcribed. The authors amplified TCR beta CDR3 across 54 Vbeta and 13 Jbeta using immunoSEQ multiplex PCR. In TCRdb, the immunoSEQ multiplex PCR reads were re-called with MiXCR into one record per CDR3 protein. The sample comprises some 96,000 distinct CDR3 sequences, around 94% of which are singletons, and about 0.3% rests with the top ten. The ends lost 6 bases at V and 6 bases at J; junction bases unmatched: 11. The V gene's germline CDR1 is SEHNR and CDR2 FQNEAQ (reference sequence). The CDR3 loop spans 15 amino acids. Negative isolation yielded CD4+ and CD8+ T cells, and FACS enriched TEMRA cells.

The source of this sequence is a human donor with Susac syndrome. The chain employs TRBV7-9 and TRBJ2-3; 8 bases match TRBD2. The specimen sequenced was CD4+ T cells from PBMCs. This chain's CDR3 is CASRDSGDPADTQYF. For the CDR3, the DNA is TGTGCCAGCAGAGATAGCGGGGACCCCGCGGATACGCAGTATTTT.